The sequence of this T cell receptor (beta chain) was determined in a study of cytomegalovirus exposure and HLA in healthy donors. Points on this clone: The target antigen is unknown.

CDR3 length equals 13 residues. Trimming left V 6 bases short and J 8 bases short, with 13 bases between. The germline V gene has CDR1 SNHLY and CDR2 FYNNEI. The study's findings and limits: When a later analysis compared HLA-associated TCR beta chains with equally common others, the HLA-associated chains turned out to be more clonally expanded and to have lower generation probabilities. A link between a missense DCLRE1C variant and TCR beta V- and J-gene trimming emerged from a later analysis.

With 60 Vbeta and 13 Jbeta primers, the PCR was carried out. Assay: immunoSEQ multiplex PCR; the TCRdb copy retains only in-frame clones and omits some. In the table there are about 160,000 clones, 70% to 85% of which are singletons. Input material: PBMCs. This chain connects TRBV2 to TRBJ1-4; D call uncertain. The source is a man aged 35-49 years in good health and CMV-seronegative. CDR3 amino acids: CASSEYVWEKLFF. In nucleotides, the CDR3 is TGTGCCAGCAGCGAGTATGTTTGGGAAAAACTGTTTTTT.